This T cell receptor (beta chain) originates from a study of CD8 T cells in Susac syndrome. With random hexamers, reverse transcription was performed on about 0.5 to 1 ug of RNA. Across 54 Vbeta and 13 Jbeta, immunoSEQ multiplex PCR amplified TCR beta CDR3. MiXCR, applied by TCRdb to the immunoSEQ multiplex PCR reads, yields one record per CDR3 protein. The table includes fewer than 250,000 distinct CDR3 sequences, roughly 92% detected once. Comments on this clonotype: Its specificity is not known.

Whole-study results and caveats: The study's TCR sequencing and HLA analysis covered a relatively small number of individuals, and the study acknowledged this.

Germline V gene data show CDR1 as ENHRY and CDR2 as SYGVKD. V shed 5 bases and J shed 9 bases, with 11 bases lying between them. The CDR3 runs 12 residues. TCR beta sequences were obtained from blood CD8+ and CD4+ T cells. The CD8+ and CD4+ T cells were negatively isolated, with the TEMRA cells enriched by FACS. Sequencing was performed on CD4+ T cells from PBMCs. This sequence joins TRBV10-3 and TRBJ2-1; D perhaps matches TRBD1 (5 bases). The receptor was isolated from a human donor in good health. Written as DNA, the CDR3 is TGTGCCATCAGTCAGGGTTTTAGTGAGCAGTTCTTC. Protein sequence: CAISQGFSEQFF.